A selection of T cell receptor beta chains follows, all from one sample in a study of molecular identifiers for immune sequencing clone quantification. TCRdb recomputed calls from the PCR reads with MiXCR, one row per CDR3 protein. Found here are 50,000 or so distinct CDR3 sequences, almost 25% of them singletons; the top ten hold 1.9%. The sequencing input was naive CD8+ T cells from blood, with Jurkat cell RNA spiked in. The receptors originated from a human donor in good health. Some libraries in this study had Jurkat cell RNA spiked in. The CDR3 runs from the conserved cysteine through the conserved F or W. The order of the fields is D gene, J gene, clone size, CDR3 length, V gene, CDR3 protein, CDR3 DNA. A D gene is named only where the DNA matches it firmly. Part of the rows lack a size; the others show once, few, many or a class for expanded clones.

D: -; J: TRBJ1-1; size: many; length: 14; V: TRBV5-1; CDR3: CASNQDIQNTEAFF; DNA: TGCGCCAGCAACCAGGACATACAGAACACTGAAGCTTTCTTT
D: -; J: TRBJ2-3; size: many; length: 15; V: TRBV25-1; CDR3: CASTAGQTVPDTQYF; DNA: TGTGCCAGCACTGCAGGACAGACGGTCCCAGATACGCAGTATTTT
D: TRBD2; J: TRBJ2-3; size: many; length: 16; V: TRBV7-2; CDR3: CASRDPPSGSTDTQYF; DNA: TGTGCCAGCAGAGACCCCCCTAGCGGTAGCACAGATACGCAGTATTTT
D: TRBD1; J: TRBJ2-5; size: -; length: 15; V: TRBV28; CDR3: CASSSGTGGLETQYF; DNA: TGTGCCAGCAGTTCCGGGACAGGGGGCCTAGAGACCCAGTACTTC
D: -; J: TRBJ2-7; size: -; length: 17; V: TRBV7-9; CDR3: CAGSDEASSKQGHEQYF; DNA: TGTGCCGGCAGCGATGAGGCAAGTTCCAAGCAGGGACACGAGCAGTACTTC
D: -; J: TRBJ1-1; size: few; length: 13; V: TRBV12-3/TRBV12-4; CDR3: CASSPGTATEAFF; DNA: TGTGCCAGCAGCCCGGGGACCGCCACTGAAGCTTTCTTT
D: TRBD2; J: TRBJ2-5; size: many; length: 15; V: TRBV12-3/TRBV12-4; CDR3: CASSPRAGDRETQYF; DNA: TGTGCCAGCAGCCCCAGGGCGGGAGATCGGGAGACCCAGTACTTC
D: -; J: TRBJ2-7; size: few; length: 14; V: TRBV4-3; CDR3: CASSQDIQDYEQYF; DNA: TGCGCCAGCAGCCAAGATATCCAGGACTACGAGCAGTACTTC
D: TRBD2; J: TRBJ2-7; size: -; length: 19; V: TRBV7-9; CDR3: CASSLARTSGRATFYEQYF; DNA: TGTGCCAGCAGCTTAGCACGGACTAGCGGGAGGGCCACCTTCTACGAGCAGTACTTC
D: TRBD1; J: TRBJ1-4; size: many; length: 16; V: TRBV4-1; CDR3: CASSQDKGGQPEKLFF; DNA: TGCGCCAGCAGCCAAGATAAGGGGGGACAGCCGGAAAAACTGTTTTTT
D: -; J: TRBJ1-5; size: few; length: 16; V: TRBV27; CDR3: CASSLRGASRNQPQHF; DNA: TGTGCCAGCAGTTTACGAGGGGCGAGCCGCAATCAGCCCCAGCATTTT
D: -; J: TRBJ2-7; size: many; length: 13; V: TRBV6-1; CDR3: CASSETFGYEQYF; DNA: TGTGCCAGCAGTGAAACTTTTGGGTACGAGCAGTACTTC
D: TRBD1; J: TRBJ2-1; size: many; length: 15; V: TRBV11-2; CDR3: CASSSAGTGYNEQFF; DNA: TGTGCCAGCAGCTCCGCCGGGACAGGCTACAATGAGCAGTTCTTC
D: -; J: TRBJ1-1; size: many; length: 15; V: TRBV20-1; CDR3: CSARDRSDWVAEAFF; DNA: TGCAGTGCTAGAGATCGATCGGATTGGGTGGCTGAAGCTTTCTTT
D: -; J: TRBJ1-5; size: many; length: 12; V: TRBV10-3; CDR3: CAIFGSNQPQHF; DNA: TGTGCCATCTTCGGGAGCAATCAGCCCCAGCATTTT
D: TRBD1; J: TRBJ1-2; size: few; length: 14; V: TRBV3-1; CDR3: CASSLLDREYGYTF; DNA: TGTGCCAGCAGCCTGTTGGACAGGGAATATGGCTACACCTTC
D: -; J: TRBJ2-3; size: many; length: 17; V: TRBV4-3; CDR3: CASSQTSASRHTDTQYF; DNA: TGCGCCAGCAGCCAAACGTCCGCTAGCCGGCACACAGATACGCAGTATTTT
D: -; J: TRBJ2-3; size: many; length: 12; V: TRBV10-2; CDR3: CASSDQTDTQYF; DNA: TGCGCCAGCAGTGACCAGACAGATACGCAGTATTTT
D: -; J: TRBJ2-4; size: many; length: 15; V: TRBV3-2; CDR3: CASSQDPPAGSIQYF; DNA: TGTGCCAGCAGCCAAGATCCCCCTGCGGGGAGCATTCAGTACTTC
D: -; J: TRBJ1-5; size: few; length: 19; V: TRBV20-1; CDR3: CSARARGSRLVVLGQPQHF; DNA: TGCAGTGCTAGAGCAAGGGGCTCCCGCTTGGTGGTTTTAGGTCAGCCCCAGCATTTT
D: -; J: TRBJ2-3; size: many; length: 15; V: TRBV4-1; CDR3: CASSLGQPGTDTQYF; DNA: TGCGCCAGCAGCCTTGGACAGCCAGGCACAGATACGCAGTATTTT
D: -; J: TRBJ2-7; size: many; length: 16; V: TRBV4-3; CDR3: CASSPTTYPSSYEQYF; DNA: TGCGCCAGCAGCCCGACGACCTACCCTAGCTCCTACGAGCAGTACTTC
D: -; J: TRBJ2-1; size: few; length: 17; V: TRBV27; CDR3: CASSNRDTLSSYNEQFF; DNA: TGTGCCAGCAGTAATCGGGACACCCTGAGCTCCTACAATGAGCAGTTCTTC
D: TRBD2; J: TRBJ2-3; size: -; length: 14; V: TRBV10-3; CDR3: CAISTSGVTDTQYF; DNA: TGTGCCATCTCGACTAGCGGGGTCACAGATACGCAGTATTTT
D: -; J: TRBJ2-7; size: few; length: 13; V: TRBV2; CDR3: CASSDARTYEQYF; DNA: TGTGCCAGCAGTGATGCCCGGACCTACGAGCAGTACTTC
D: -; J: TRBJ2-3; size: many; length: 14; V: TRBV29-1; CDR3: CSVEDQGHLRTQYF; DNA: TGCAGCGTTGAAGATCAGGGTCACCTCAGAACGCAGTATTTT
D: TRBD1; J: TRBJ2-3; size: many; length: 17; V: TRBV9; CDR3: CASSPGTGVSSTDTQYF; DNA: TGTGCCAGCAGCCCCGGGACAGGGGTTAGTAGCACAGATACGCAGTATTTT